This T cell receptor (beta chain) was identified during a study of T cells in Graves' hyperthyroidism and ophthalmopathy. V was shortened by 5 bases and J by 1 base, with 15 bases between the two germline ends. The CDR3 covers 15 residues. Per germline, CDR1 MNHNS and CDR2 SASEGT. Used for diagnoses were clinical symptoms, serum thyroxine and TRAb, thyroid ultrasound and orbital computed tomography. Amplified regions were TCR beta CDR3 sequences from RNA transcripts. Primed by the HTBI set, a first-round RT-PCR was run on the TCR CDR3. In TCRdb, the multiplex PCR reads were re-called with MiXCR into one record per CDR3 protein. The table includes roughly 380,000 distinct CDR3 sequences, about 14% detected once.

The chain links TRBV6-1 to TRBJ2-7; D uncertain. Sequencing input: blood. The sequence came from a man aged 25-40 years with Graves' hyperthyroidism that later progressed to Graves' ophthalmopathy. The CDR3 protein is CASSTPRRLSYEQYF. CDR3 bases: TGTGCCAGCAGTACCCCCCGCAGGTTATCCTACGAGCAGTACTTC.